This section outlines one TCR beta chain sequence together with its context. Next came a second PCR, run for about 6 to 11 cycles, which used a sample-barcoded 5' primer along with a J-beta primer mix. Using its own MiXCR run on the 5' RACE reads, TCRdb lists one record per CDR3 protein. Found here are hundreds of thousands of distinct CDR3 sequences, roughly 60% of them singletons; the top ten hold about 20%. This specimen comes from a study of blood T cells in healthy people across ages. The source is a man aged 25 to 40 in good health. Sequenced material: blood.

The CDR3 DNA sequence: TGCAGCGTTGATGGGGGGGGGGTCAATGAGCAGTTCTTC. Residues: CSVDGGGVNEQFF. This sequence joins TRBV29-1 and TRBJ2-1; 7 bases are a match to TRBD2. V lost 3 bases and J lost 6; bases outside the gene matches: 5. From germline, CDR1 is SQVTM and CDR2 ANQGSEA. This CDR3 is 13 amino acids long.